The rows below give T cell receptor beta chains drawn from one sample of a study of T cells after yellow fever vaccination. TCRdb reanalysed the 5' RACE reads using MiXCR and keeps one entry per CDR3 protein. The data hold 250,000 to 350,000 distinct CDR3 sequences, with 6.8% observed a single time. Here the sequenced sample was PBMCs, taken roughly seven weeks after the first yellow fever vaccination. These receptors were taken from a man aged 18 to 30 who received the YFV17D yellow fever vaccine. CDR3s include the opening cysteine and the closing phenylalanine or tryptophan. The order of the fields is D gene, J gene, V gene, clone size, CDR3 DNA, CDR3 protein. The D gene is left open where the match is weak. A clone size is listed for some rows: how often the clone was seen (once, few, many), or a class if it is expanded.

.	TRBJ1-1	TRBV12-3/TRBV12-4	.	TGTGCCAGCAGTTTCGGCCGCGCCACTGAAGCTTTCTTT	CASSFGRATEAFF
.	TRBJ2-1	TRBV19	.	TGTGCCAGTAGTATAGTTGGGTTCGGGTTTAACAATGAGCAGTTCTTC	CASSIVGFGFNNEQFF
.	TRBJ1-6	TRBV30	few	TGTGCCTGCTCCGGGACTGAGGGATCACCCCTCCACTTT	CACSGTEGSPLHF
TRBD1	TRBJ1-1	TRBV5-1	few	TGCGCCAGCAGCCTTGGACAGGGCGGTATGGGCACTGAAGCTTTCTTT	CASSLGQGGMGTEAFF
.	TRBJ2-7	TRBV5-1	.	TGCGCCAGCAGCTTGACAGGGTCGCCCTACGAGCAGTACTTC	CASSLTGSPYEQYF
.	TRBJ2-7	TRBV30	.	TGTGCCTGGAGCAGGGGCGCAGCCTACGAGCAGTACTTC	CAWSRGAAYEQYF
TRBD1	TRBJ2-7	TRBV6-5	few	TGTGCCAGCAGTTACTCGGGGACAGTCGGAGACCCCGAGCAGTACTTC	CASSYSGTVGDPEQYF
.	TRBJ1-2	TRBV6-1	.	TGTGCCAGCAGTGGGGGGGACGGGTGGTATGGCTACACCTTC	CASSGGDGWYGYTF
.	TRBJ2-5	TRBV7-6	.	TGTGCCAGCAGCTTAGTTCCTGACAGATACCAAGAGACCCAGTACTTC	CASSLVPDRYQETQYF
.	TRBJ1-1	TRBV5-1	.	TGCGCCAGCAGCTTGGGACAGTCTGAAGCTTTCTTT	CASSLGQSEAFF
.	TRBJ1-2	TRBV29-1	.	TGCAGCGTTGAAGCGGGAAATGGCTACACCTTC	CSVEAGNGYTF
TRBD1	TRBJ1-4	TRBV12-3/TRBV12-4	few	TGTGCCAGCAGTTTATGGGGGACAGGGAATGAAAAACTGTTTTTT	CASSLWGTGNEKLFF
.	TRBJ2-3	TRBV30	.	TGTGCCTGGAGTGTCGGGGTTAGCACAGATACGCAGTATTTT	CAWSVGVSTDTQYF
TRBD2	TRBJ2-5	TRBV20-1	many	TGCAGTGCTAGGACTAGCGGGGGGAGGAGAGAGACCCAGTACTTC	CSARTSGGRRETQYF
TRBD2	TRBJ2-3	TRBV29-1	few	TGCAGCGTTGATCCTCTAGCGGAGTCCACAGATACGCAGTATTTT	CSVDPLAESTDTQYF
.	TRBJ2-6	TRBV3-1	few	TGTGCCAGCAGCCAAATTCAGGGGACTGGGGCCAACGTCCTGACTTTC	CASSQIQGTGANVLTF
TRBD1	TRBJ2-2	TRBV11-3	.	TGTGCCAGCAGTTCGGGACAGGGGATGACCGGGGAGCTGTTTTTT	CASSSGQGMTGELFF
.	TRBJ1-5	TRBV16	few	TGTGCCAGCAGCCCCCCTCAGCCCCAGCATTTT	CASSPPQPQHF
.	TRBJ2-1	TRBV4-3	few	TGCGCCAGCAGCCAAGATTGGAGGGGAAATGAGCAGTTCTTC	CASSQDWRGNEQFF
.	TRBJ2-2	TRBV5-1	.	TGCGCCAGCAGCTTGGCTGGGTTGCAGAACACCGGGGAGCTGTTTTTT	CASSLAGLQNTGELFF
.	TRBJ1-6	TRBV7-2	few	TGTGCCAGCAGCTCGACAGTTATCCGCTCACCCCTCCACTTT	CASSSTVIRSPLHF
.	TRBJ2-3	TRBV4-1	few	TGCGCCAGCAGCCAAAGACAGAGCTACACAGATACGCAGTATTTT	CASSQRQSYTDTQYF
.	TRBJ2-5	TRBV18	few	TGTGCCAGCTCACCGGTACAGGGAGAGACCCAGTACTTC	CASSPVQGETQYF
TRBD2	TRBJ2-3	TRBV7-7	.	TGTGCCAGCAGCTTACGCCTAGCGGGGGGGGAGGGCGAAAATACGCAGTATTTT	CASSLRLAGGEGENTQYF
.	TRBJ2-1	TRBV7-3	few	TGTGCCAGCAGCCAGTACAGGAACAATGAGCAGTTCTTC	CASSQYRNNEQFF
.	TRBJ2-1	TRBV3-1	.	TGTGCCAGCAGCCATTCAATCCCGGGCCTTGCGCAGTTCTTC	CASSHSIPGLAQFF
.	TRBJ1-4	TRBV5-1	few	TGCGCCAGCAGCCCTCGCCGAGCCAATAATGAAAAACTGTTTTTT	CASSPRRANNEKLFF
.	TRBJ1-1	TRBV6-1	few	TGTGCCAGCAGCCCTTCCGGGACACCAAACACTGAAGCTTTCTTT	CASSPSGTPNTEAFF
.	TRBJ1-2	TRBV6-5	.	TGTGCCAGCAGTTACTCGAAAGGCAGGGGCGACTATGGCTACACCTTC	CASSYSKGRGDYGYTF
.	TRBJ2-3	TRBV12-3/TRBV12-4	few	TGTGCCAGCAGTTTCCGCTGGGCAGCTTCAGATACGCAGTATTTT	CASSFRWAASDTQYF
.	TRBJ1-5	TRBV20-1	.	TGCAGTGCTAGATTACCGACGGCTAGCAATCAGCCCCAGCATTTT	CSARLPTASNQPQHF
TRBD1	TRBJ2-1	TRBV6-1	.	TGTGCCAGCAGTGACCCGCCGGGGGGGACAGGGGGGAATGAGCAGTTCTTC	CASSDPPGGTGGNEQFF
TRBD1	TRBJ2-5	TRBV5-4	few	TGTGCCAGCAGCTTGGCGGGGACAGGTTCCCAAGAGACCCAGTACTTC	CASSLAGTGSQETQYF